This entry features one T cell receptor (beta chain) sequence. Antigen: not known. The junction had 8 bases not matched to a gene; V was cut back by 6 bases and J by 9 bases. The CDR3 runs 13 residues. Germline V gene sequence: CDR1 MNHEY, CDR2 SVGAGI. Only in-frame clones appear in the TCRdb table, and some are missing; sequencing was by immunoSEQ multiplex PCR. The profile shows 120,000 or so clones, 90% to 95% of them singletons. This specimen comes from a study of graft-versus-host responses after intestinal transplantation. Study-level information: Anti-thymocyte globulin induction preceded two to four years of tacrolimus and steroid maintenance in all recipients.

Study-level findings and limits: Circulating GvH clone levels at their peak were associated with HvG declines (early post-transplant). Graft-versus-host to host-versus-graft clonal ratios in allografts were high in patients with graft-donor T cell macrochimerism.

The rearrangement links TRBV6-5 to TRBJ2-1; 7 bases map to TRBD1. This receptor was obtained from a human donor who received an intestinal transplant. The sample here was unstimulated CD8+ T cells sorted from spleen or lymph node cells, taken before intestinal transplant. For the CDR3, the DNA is TGTGCCAGCAGGGCAACGTACAGGGGTGAGCAGTTCTTC. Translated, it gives CASRATYRGEQFF.